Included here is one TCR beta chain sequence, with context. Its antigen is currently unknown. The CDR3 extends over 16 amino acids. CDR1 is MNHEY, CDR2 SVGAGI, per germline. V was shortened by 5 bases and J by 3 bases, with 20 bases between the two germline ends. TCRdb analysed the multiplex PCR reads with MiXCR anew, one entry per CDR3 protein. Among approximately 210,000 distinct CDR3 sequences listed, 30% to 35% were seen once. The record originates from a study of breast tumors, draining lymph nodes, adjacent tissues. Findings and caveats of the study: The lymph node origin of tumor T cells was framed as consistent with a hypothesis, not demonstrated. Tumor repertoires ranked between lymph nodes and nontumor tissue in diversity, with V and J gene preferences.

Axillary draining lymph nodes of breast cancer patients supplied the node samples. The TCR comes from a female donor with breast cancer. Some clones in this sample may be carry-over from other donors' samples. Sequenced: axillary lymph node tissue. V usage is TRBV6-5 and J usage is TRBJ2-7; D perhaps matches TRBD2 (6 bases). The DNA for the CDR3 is TGTGCCAGCAGTCACGGTGGAGGGCCAGGTTACTACGAGCAGTACTTC. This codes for CASSHGGGPGYYEQYF.